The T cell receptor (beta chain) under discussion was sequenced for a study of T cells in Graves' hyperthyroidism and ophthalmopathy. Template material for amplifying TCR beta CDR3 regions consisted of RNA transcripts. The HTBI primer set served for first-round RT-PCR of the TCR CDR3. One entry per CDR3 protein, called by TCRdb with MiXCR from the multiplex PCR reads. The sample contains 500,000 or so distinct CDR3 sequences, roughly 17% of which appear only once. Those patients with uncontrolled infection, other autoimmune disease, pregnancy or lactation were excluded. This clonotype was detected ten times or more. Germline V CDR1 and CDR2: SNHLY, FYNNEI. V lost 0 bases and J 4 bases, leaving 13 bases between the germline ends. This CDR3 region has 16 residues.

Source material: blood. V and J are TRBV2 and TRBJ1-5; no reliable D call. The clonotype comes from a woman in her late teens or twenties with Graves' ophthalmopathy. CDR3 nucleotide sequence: TGTGCCAGCAGTGAAGCTATTTCCCGGGGAAATCAGCCCCAGCATTTT. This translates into CASSEAISRGNQPQHF.